This T cell receptor beta chain was documented in a study of cytomegalovirus exposure and HLA in healthy donors. The CDR3 is 12 residues long. Looked up from germline, CDR1 is PRHDT and CDR2 is FYEKMQ (reference sequence). With V trimmed by 10 bases and J by 5 bases, 2 bases remained unmatched. PCR was performed using 60 Vbeta and 13 Jbeta primers. Data came from immunoSEQ multiplex PCR; TCRdb stores just in-frame clones and leaves some out. The sample contains approximately 130,000 clones, 75% of which appear only once. This chain uses TRBV13 with TRBJ1-5, with 10 nucleotides matching TRBD1. The receptor was isolated from a man aged 25 to 40 in good health and CMV-seronegative. The sample consisted of PBMCs. CDR3 sequence reads: CATGTGDQPQHF. The DNA of the CDR3 is TGTGCCACCGGGACAGGGGATCAGCCCCAGCATTTT.